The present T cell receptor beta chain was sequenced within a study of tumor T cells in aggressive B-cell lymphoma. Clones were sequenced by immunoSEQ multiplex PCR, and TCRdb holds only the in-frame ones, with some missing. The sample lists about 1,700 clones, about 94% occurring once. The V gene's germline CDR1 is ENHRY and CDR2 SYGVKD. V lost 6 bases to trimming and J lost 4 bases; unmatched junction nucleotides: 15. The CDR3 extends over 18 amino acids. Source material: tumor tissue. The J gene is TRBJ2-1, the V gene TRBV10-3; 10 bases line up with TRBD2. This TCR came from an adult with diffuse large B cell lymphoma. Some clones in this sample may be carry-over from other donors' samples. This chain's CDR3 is CAIRPWWRLAGVYNEQFF. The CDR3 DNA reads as TGTGCCATCAGACCTTGGTGGCGGCTAGCGGGAGTTTACAATGAGCAGTTCTTC.